This T cell receptor beta chain originates from a study of shared clonotypes between healthy human individuals. Clones were sequenced by immunoSEQ multiplex PCR, and TCRdb holds only the in-frame ones, with some missing. This sample has about 1,500,000 clones; roughly 95% occur once, and the top ten carry about 1%. Both subsets, CD45RA+ naive and CD45RA-negative memory, were split from the CD4+ cells. Germline CDR1 LGHNA, CDR2 YNFKEQ. V lost 4 bases to trimming and J lost 7 bases; unmatched junction nucleotides: 16. This CDR3 spans 17 amino acids. General observations from the study: Across a handful of donors, naive CD4 shared roughly 5%, naive CD8 over 3%, memory CD4 roughly 2.4%, memory CD8 around 0.42%.

As to this clone: Its specificity is unknown.

The origin of this receptor is a man in his thirties or forties in good health. Material for sequencing was naive CD4+ T cells sorted from blood. Regarding subset: CD45RA+ positively selected. V and J are TRBV4-2 and TRBJ2-5; the match to TRBD2 covers 9 bases. CDR3 residues: CASSPEVFGGRGRTQYF. The DNA for the CDR3 is TGTGCCAGCAGCCCAGAGGTCTTCGGCGGGAGGGGTAGGACCCAGTACTTC.